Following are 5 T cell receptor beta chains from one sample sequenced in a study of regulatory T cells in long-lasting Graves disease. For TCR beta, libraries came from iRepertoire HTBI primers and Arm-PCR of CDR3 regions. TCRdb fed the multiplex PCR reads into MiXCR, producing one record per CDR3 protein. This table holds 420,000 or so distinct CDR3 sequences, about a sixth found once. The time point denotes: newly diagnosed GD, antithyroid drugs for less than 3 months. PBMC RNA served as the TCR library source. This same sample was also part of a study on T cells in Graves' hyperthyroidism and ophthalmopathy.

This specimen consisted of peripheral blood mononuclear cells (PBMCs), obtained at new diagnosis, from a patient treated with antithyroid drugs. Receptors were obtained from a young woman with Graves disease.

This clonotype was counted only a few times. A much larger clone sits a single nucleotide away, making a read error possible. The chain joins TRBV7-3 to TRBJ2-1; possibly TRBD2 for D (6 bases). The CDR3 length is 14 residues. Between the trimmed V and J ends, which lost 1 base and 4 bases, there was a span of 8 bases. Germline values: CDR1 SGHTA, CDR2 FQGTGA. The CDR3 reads CASSLRREYNEQFF. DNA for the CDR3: TGTGCCAGCAGCTTAAGGCGGGAATACAATGAGCAGTTCTTC.

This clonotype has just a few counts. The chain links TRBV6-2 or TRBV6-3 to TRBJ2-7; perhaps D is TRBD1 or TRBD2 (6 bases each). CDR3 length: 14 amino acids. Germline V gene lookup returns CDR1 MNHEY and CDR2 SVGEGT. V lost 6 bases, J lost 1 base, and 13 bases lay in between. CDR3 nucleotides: TGTGCCAGCAGGAGACAGGAGGGGTCCTACGAGCAGTACTTC. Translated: CASRRQEGSYEQYF.

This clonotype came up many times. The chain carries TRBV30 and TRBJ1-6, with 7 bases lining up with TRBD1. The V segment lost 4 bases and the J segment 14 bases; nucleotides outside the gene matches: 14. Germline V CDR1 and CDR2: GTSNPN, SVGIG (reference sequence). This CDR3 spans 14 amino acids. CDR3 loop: CAWKGDSLVGALHF. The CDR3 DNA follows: TGTGCCTGGAAAGGGGACAGCCTCGTAGGAGCCCTCCACTTT.

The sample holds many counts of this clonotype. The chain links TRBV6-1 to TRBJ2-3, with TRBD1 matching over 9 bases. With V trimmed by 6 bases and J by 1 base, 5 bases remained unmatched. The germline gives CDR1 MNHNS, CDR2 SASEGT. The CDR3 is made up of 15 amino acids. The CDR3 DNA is TGTGCCAGCAGAGGACAGGGGCACCGCACAGATACGCAGTATTTT. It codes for CASRGQGHRTDTQYF.

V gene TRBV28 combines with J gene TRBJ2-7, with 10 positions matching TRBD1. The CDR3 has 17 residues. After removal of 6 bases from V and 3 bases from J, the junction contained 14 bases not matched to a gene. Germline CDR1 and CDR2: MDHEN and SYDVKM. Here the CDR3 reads CASSFWAYRDRGYEQYF. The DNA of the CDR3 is TGTGCCAGCAGCTTTTGGGCCTACCGGGACAGGGGCTACGAGCAGTACTTC.